A single sample gave rise to the 2 T cell receptor beta chains below, sequenced in a study of blood T cell repertoires in COVID-19. Profiling relied on immunoSEQ multiplex PCR, and the TCRdb table lists in-frame clones only, not all of them. The sample has a few hundred thousand clones; 70% to 90% are singletons. The sequenced sample consisted of peripheral blood. These receptors were taken from a woman of 80 years or more with acute or convalescent COVID-19.

The genes are TRBV10-3 and TRBJ1-2; D perhaps matches TRBD1 (5 bases). Germline assignment: CDR1 ENHRY and CDR2 SYGVKD. V was clipped by 4 bases and J by 4 bases, with 13 bases between them. This CDR3 region has 14 residues. CDR3 protein: CAISGGRQLYGYTF. In DNA form, the CDR3 reads TGTGCCATCAGTGGGGGCAGGCAGCTCTATGGCTACACCTTC.

This chain joins TRBV30 and TRBJ2-3, with D unclear. The CDR3 extends over 12 amino acids. Trimming left V 1 base short and J 7 bases short, with 9 bases between. Germline loops: CDR1 GTSNPN, CDR2 SVGIG (reference sequence). CDR3 protein: CAWSGATNTQYF. DNA for the CDR3: TGTGCCTGGAGTGGGGCGACAAATACGCAGTATTTT.